The clone carrying this T cell receptor beta chain showed up just a few times. No antigen is known for it. The CDR3 covers 14 residues. Trimming took off 1 base at V and 6 bases at J, with 12 bases between the two ends. Germline CDR1 SGHTA, CDR2 FQGNSA. These data originate in a study of response to subunit inactivated influenza vaccine. Study-level results: After each seasonal influenza vaccination, few new T cells are recruited, the authors suggested.

TCRdb itself ran the RT-PCR reads through MiXCR, one entry per CDR3 protein. The sample contains under 950,000 distinct CDR3 sequences, around 20% of which appear only once. The sequence came from a man aged 45-65 years who received an inactivated influenza vaccine. Sequencing was performed on PBMCs from blood, taken about 5 days after vaccination. The chain links TRBV7-2 to TRBJ1-1; TRBD1 is a possible D gene (5 bases). CDR3 protein: CASSLVPGSAEAFF. CDR3 in DNA: TGTGCCAGCAGCTTAGTACCAGGGAGCGCTGAAGCTTTCTTT.